This TCR beta chain originates from a study of pediatric ulcerative colitis (dated by TCRdb to about 2019). As for the study more broadly: Among the ulcerative colitis patients, about seven had pancolitis and two had left-sided colitis, and histology in every patient was consistent with ulcerative colitis. By Pediatric Ulcerative Colitis Activity Index, mild disease was classified in two patients, moderate disease in several and acute severe colitis in three. From nine newly diagnosed, treatment-naive pediatric ulcerative colitis patients and a few non-IBD control children, paired blood and rectal samples were collected.

General findings and caveats noted by the study authors: Only a few individuals were included in the healthy control group, which was small. Clonal overlap between a subject's own blood and rectum was significantly greater in ulcerative colitis patients than in controls, which suggests more T cell trafficking to inflamed tissue. For technical reasons, blood samples from a couple of patients gave substantially fewer templates, and these samples were excluded from the blood-rectal overlap analysis. Repertoires were derived from total lymphocyte DNA, so rare subsets such as regulatory T cells may have patterns not reflected. Two rectal CDR3 clonotypes were found in every ulcerative colitis patient but in no control. Controls, mild-moderate and acute severe colitis patients were separated by rectal repertoire features, and reduced rectal diversity due to clonal expansions was observed in acute severe colitis.

Through the immunoSEQ TRB Survey service, multiplex V and J primers were used to amplify rearranged CDR3 beta regions from genomic DNA. To keep sequencing depth the same across samples, survey-level depth of up to 500,000 reads per sample was applied. The libraries were purified and pooled, then sequenced using Illumina technology. In the paper's pipeline: immunoSEQ online tools were used for productive clonality, sample overlap, pairwise scatters, CDR3 beta length, V/D/J gene usage and productiveness. Calculated diversity was the number of unique rearrangements divided by total templates times 100; Shannon and Simpson indices were also computed. Principal component analysis used the R prcomp function and ggbiplot package on Z-score normalized data. Blood-rectal clonal overlap within each subject was quantified with Morisita's index. TCRdb's version of the immuneACCESS table is confined to in-frame rearrangements and falls short of the full clone set. An unresolved V gene accounts for under half of the shortfall where checked; the remainder is of unknown origin. V and J calls plus clone size are reproduced from that table; the DNA served to infer D and trimming. This sample gives about 64,000 clones in total; approximately 87% of them show up just once. The top ten clonotypes cover roughly 3.8% of the sample.

Reading the germline V gene gives CDR1 MGHRA and CDR2 YSYEKL. V and J lose 4 bases and 7 bases, and a span of 20 bases separates them. The CDR3 starts with the cysteine, ends with the phenylalanine, and has 16 residues. Here the CDR3 DNA is all that survives: 48 bases in frame from base 1. Ulcerative colitis patients had received no immunosuppressive medication before the diagnostic colonoscopy. Blood was sampled at the time of the colonoscopy. The Wizard kit (Promega) was used to extract genomic DNA from the blood and intestinal samples. As regards this clone: Which antigen it targets is not known. The record has no base qualities; no much larger clone is one base away.

The rearranged chain carries TRBV4-1 and TRBJ2-1; TRBD2 is a weak D gene call, 5 bases matching. The sample was blood. The receptor's source is a boy between 5 and 17 years old with severe ulcerative colitis. The DNA reads as follows: TGCGCCAGCAGCCCTCACGGAGAACCTGAGGGAAATGAGCAGTTCTTC. Its product reads: CASSPHGEPEGNEQFF.